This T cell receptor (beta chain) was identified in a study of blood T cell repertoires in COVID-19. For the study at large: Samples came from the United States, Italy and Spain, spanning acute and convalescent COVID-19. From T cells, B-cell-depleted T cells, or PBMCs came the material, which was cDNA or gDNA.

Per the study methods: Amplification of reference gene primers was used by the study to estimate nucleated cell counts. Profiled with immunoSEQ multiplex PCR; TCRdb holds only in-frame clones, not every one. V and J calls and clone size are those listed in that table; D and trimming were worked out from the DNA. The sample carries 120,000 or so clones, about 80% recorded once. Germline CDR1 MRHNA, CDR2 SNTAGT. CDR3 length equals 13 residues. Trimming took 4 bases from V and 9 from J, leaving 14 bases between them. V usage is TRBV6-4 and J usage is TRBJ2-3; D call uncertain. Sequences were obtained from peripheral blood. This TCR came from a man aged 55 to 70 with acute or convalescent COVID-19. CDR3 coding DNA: TGTGCCAGCAGTGGCCCCCCCGGTGTCACGCAGTATTTT. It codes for CASSGPPGVTQYF.